Given below is one T cell receptor (beta chain) in context. These data come from a study of shared clonotypes between healthy human individuals. Some clones are missing from TCRdb's copy, which holds only in-frame ones; the method was immunoSEQ multiplex PCR. The sample carries roughly 2.4 million clones, nearly 97% recorded once. Trimming left V 1 base short and J 0 bases short, with 3 bases between. Per the germline V gene, CDR1 is MNHEY and CDR2 is SMNVEV (reference sequence). This CDR3 comprises 13 residues. The V and J genes are TRBV27 and TRBJ2-5; D gene uncertain. The sequence derives from a young man in good health. The sequencing input was naive CD4+ T cells sorted from blood. Indicated subset: CD45RA+ positively selected. CDR3 sequence reads: CASSLYYQETQYF. CDR3 in DNA: TGTGCCAGCAGTTTATACTACCAAGAGACCCAGTACTTC.